This TCR beta chain was identified during a study of beta chain features in type 1 diabetes. Looking at the study overall: There were about 110,000,000 sorted cells examined across all samples. Overall study results and limits: It was not settled here whether HLA type affects TCRB rearrangement. TCRB CDR3 length was moderately but significantly reduced in all four CD4+ subsets of Type 1 diabetes patients.

Since all of the isolated RNA was reverse transcribed, expressed TCRB transcripts were what got sequenced. Sequencing used immunoSEQ multiplex PCR; TCRdb keeps in-frame clones, though not all of them. The sample lists 150,000 to 200,000 clones, around 8.3% seen once, with over 0.45% in the top ten. CDR3 length: 13 residues. Germline V gene lookup returns CDR1 GTSNPN and CDR2 SVGIG (reference sequence). V lost 4 bases and J 2 bases, leaving 6 bases between the germline ends. About this clone: What it binds is not known. This CDR3 is also generated by other DNA sequences in the sample.

The clonotype originates from a young woman with type 1 diabetes. This chain links TRBV30 with TRBJ2-6; no firm D call. Material: central memory CD4+ T cells from blood. CDR3 bases: TGTGCCTGGACTAGTACTGGGGCCAACGTCCTGACTTTC. Encoded protein: CAWTSTGANVLTF.